This TCR beta chain was captured in a study of blood T cell repertoires in COVID-19. Study details: COVID-19 samples from acute and convalescent phases originated in the United States, Italy and Spain.

Everyone who took part was 18 to 89 years old, and they came from 24 US areas. Self-reported history from a screening survey and questionnaire set each donor's cohort. For recovered donors of Cohort 3, there were two negative PCRs, clearance, or symptom resolution. The CDR3 totals 16 residues. Looked up from germline, CDR1 is SGHAT and CDR2 is FQNNGV. Trimming took 1 base from V and 2 from J, leaving 15 bases between them. Sequencing was performed with immunoSEQ multiplex PCR; in TCRdb, only in-frame clones are kept and a portion is missing. The sample contains around 500,000 clones, over 75% of which appear only once.

The source of this sequence is a woman in her forties who had recovered from COVID-19. This sequence joins TRBV11-2 and TRBJ2-7; D is perhaps TRBD2 (5 bases). Material for sequencing was PBMCs or T cells enriched from blood (not recorded which). For the CDR3, the DNA is TGTGCCAGCAGCTTAGTAGTTACTAGTTTGCCCTACGAGCAGTACTTC. This encodes CASSLVVTSLPYEQYF.